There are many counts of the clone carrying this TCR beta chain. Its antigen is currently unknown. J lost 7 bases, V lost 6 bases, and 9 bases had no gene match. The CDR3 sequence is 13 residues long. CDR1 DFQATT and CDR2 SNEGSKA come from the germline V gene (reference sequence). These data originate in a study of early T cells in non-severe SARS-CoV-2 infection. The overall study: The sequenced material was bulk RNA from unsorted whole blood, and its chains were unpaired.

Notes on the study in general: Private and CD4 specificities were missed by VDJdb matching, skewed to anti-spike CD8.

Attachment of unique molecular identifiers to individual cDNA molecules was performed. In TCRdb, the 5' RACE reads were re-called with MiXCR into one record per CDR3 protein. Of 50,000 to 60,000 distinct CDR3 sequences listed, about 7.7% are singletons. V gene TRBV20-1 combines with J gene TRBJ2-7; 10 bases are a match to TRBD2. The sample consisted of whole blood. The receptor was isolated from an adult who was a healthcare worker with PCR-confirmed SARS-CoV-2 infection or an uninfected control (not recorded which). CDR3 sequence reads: CSAPAGGPSEQYF. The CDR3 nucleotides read TGCAGTGCCCCAGCGGGAGGGCCGAGTGAGCAGTACTTC.